This T cell receptor beta chain was sequenced in a study of monozygotic twins with inflammatory bowel disease. TCRdb reprocessed the 5' RACE reads, with one entry per CDR3 protein and no DNA. Its table lists 110,000 to 150,000 distinct CDR3 sequences. General observations from the study: The study found lower TCRbeta diversity (inverse Simpson) in IBD patients than in healthy co-twins. Data gave no support to a single strong signal or clonotype associated with IBD.

This CDR3 has 16 amino acids. CDR1 and CDR2 (germline): SGHRS, YFSETQ. Regarding this clonotype: The antigen is not known.

This sequence joins TRBV5-1 and TRBJ2-1; TCRdb picks TRBD2, but there is no DNA to check that call. The specimen was blood. The sequence derives from a human donor with ulcerative colitis or Crohn's disease, or a healthy co-twin of an affected twin (not recorded which). CDR3 loop: CASSPGTSGNYNEQFF.